Below are 25 T cell receptor beta chains sequenced from a single sample in a study of T cells in Graves' hyperthyroidism and ophthalmopathy. Amplification of TCR beta CDR3 regions was performed using RNA transcripts as template. Researchers ran a first-round RT-PCR on the TCR CDR3 using the HTBI primer set. TCRdb re-analysed the multiplex PCR reads in MiXCR, keeping a single row per CDR3 protein. The sample lists fewer than 400,000 distinct CDR3 sequences; 11% to 15% were seen once. The sample taken for sequencing was blood. The receptors originated from a man aged 50 or older with Graves' ophthalmopathy.

Ten or more counts support this clonotype. The DNA of the CDR3 is TGTGCCAGCAGCCCCCTATCCTTAGGCGCCTACAATGAGCAGTTCTTC. Encoded protein: CASSPLSLGAYNEQFF. The chain recombines TRBV3-1 with TRBJ2-1; D not resolved. CDR1 and CDR2 (germline): LGHDT, YNNKEL (reference sequence). V dropped 4 bases and J dropped 2 bases, with 15 bases sitting between them. This CDR3 has 16 amino acids.

This clonotype was detected ten times or more. J is TRBJ2-7 and V is TRBV5-1; tentatively, D is TRBD1 (6 bases). This CDR3 is built from 14 residues. Trimming stripped 2 bases from V and 4 bases from J, with 13 bases between. Germline V lookup: CDR1 SGHRS, CDR2 YFSETQ. The CDR3 bases are TGCGCCAGCAGCTTACAGGGAAGGGAGTACGAGCAGTACTTC. Translation gives CASSLQGREYEQYF.

The CDR3 sequence: CASRQILDGSHEQFF. CDR3 in DNA: TGTGCCAGCAGGCAAATACTAGACGGGAGTCATGAGCAGTTCTTC. The chain combines TRBV6-1 with TRBJ2-1; TRBD2 is a possible D gene (6 bases). The CDR3 totals 15 residues. Per germline, CDR1 MNHNS and CDR2 SASEGT. V lost 6 bases to trimming and J lost 8 bases, with 20 bases between them.

This chain uses TRBV11-2 with TRBJ2-2; possible D gene TRBD1, 6 bases. The CDR3 contains 16 residues. V lost 10 bases and J lost 1, with 19 bases in between. From germline, CDR1 is SGHAT and CDR2 FQNNGV. CDR3 in DNA: TGTGCCAACAGTCGAACCTCGACAGGGAACACCGGGGAGCTGTTTTTT. Protein product: CANSRTSTGNTGELFF.

The J gene is TRBJ1-2, the V gene TRBV24-1; 7 bases agree with TRBD1. J gave up 8 bases and V 3 bases, and 14 bases lay outside the gene matches. Looked up from germline, CDR1 is KGHDR and CDR2 is SFDVKD. This CDR3 region has 16 residues. The CDR3 region is CATSDLGQERPEGYTF. The CDR3 DNA is TGTGCCACCAGTGATCTCGGACAGGAGCGGCCAGAGGGCTACACCTTC.

On this clonotype itself: One base away lies a much larger clone, so this may be a sequencing read error. The chain uses TRBV11-1 and TRBJ2-3; D gene uncertain. The germline V gene has CDR1 SGHAT and CDR2 FQDESV (reference sequence). CDR3 size: 12 residues. Between the trimmed V and J ends, which lost 4 bases and 6 bases, there was a span of 8 bases. CDR3 in amino acids: CASSSALDTQYF. CDR3 nucleotides: TGTGCCAGCAGCTCAGCGCTGGATACGCAGTATTTT.

The chain links TRBV12-3 or TRBV12-4 to TRBJ2-7; the D gene is possibly TRBD1 (5 bases). Trimming left V 1 base short and J 3 bases short, with 10 bases between. This CDR3 spans 14 amino acids. The CDR3 region has the DNA TGTGCCAGCAGTTTAGTGGGGCGAAACTACGAGCAGTACTTC. Encoded protein: CASSLVGRNYEQYF.

This clonotype was found a few times. This may be a read error: a much more frequent sequence differs by one nucleotide. This chain uses TRBV2 with TRBJ2-7; D remains ambiguous. V shed 4 bases and J shed 4 bases, with 5 bases lying between them. Germline V gene data show CDR1 as SNHLY and CDR2 as FYNNEI. CDR3 length: 11 amino acids. This chain's CDR3 is CASSANYEQYF. CDR3 DNA sequence: TGTGCCAGCAGTGCAAATTACGAGCAGTACTTC. Full variable domain (missing parts from reference TRBV2 and TRBJ2-7): EPEVTQTPSHQVTQMGQEVILRCVPISNHLYFYWYRQILGQKVEFLVSFYNNEISEKSEIFDDQFSVERPDGSNFTLKIRSTKLEDSAMYFCASSANYEQYFGPGTRLTVT.

This clonotype was seen repeatedly, ten times or more. This sequence joins TRBV29-1 and TRBJ2-7, with TRBD2 as a possible D gene (6 bases). The CDR3 has 12 residues. The germline V gene encodes CDR1 SQVTM and CDR2 ANQGSEA. The DNA for the CDR3 is TGCGGCTTTCGCGGGATGGGTGACGAGCAGTACTTC. The encoded protein is CGFRGMGDEQYF.

This clonotype was seen at least ten times. The CDR3 DNA is TGTGCCAGTAAGGCCGGGGACAGGCAAAATTCACCCCTCCACTTT. This translates into CASKAGDRQNSPLHF. V usage is TRBV19 and J usage is TRBJ1-6; TRBD1 agrees at 8 bases. In germline, CDR1 is LNHDA, CDR2 SQIVND (reference sequence). CDR3 length: 15 residues. V shed 7 bases, J shed 7 bases, and the junction held 9 bases outside the gene matches. The full variable domain, its missing parts supplied by reference TRBV19 and TRBJ1-6, is DGGITQSPKYLFRKEGQNVTLSCEQNLNHDAMYWYRQDPGQGLRLIYYSQIVNDFQKGDIAEGYSVSREKKESFPLTVTSAQKNPTAFYLCASKAGDRQNSPLHFGNGTRLTVT.

This clonotype was detected ten times or more. The rearrangement joins TRBV2 to TRBJ2-7; D is uncertain. CDR3 length: 14 amino acids. Deletions cut 3 bases from V and 4 bases from J, with 13 bases between. Germline V gene data show CDR1 as SNHLY and CDR2 as FYNNEI. For the CDR3, the DNA is TGTGCCAGCAGTGATTTGGCTAGTAGGTACGAGCAGTACTTC. Translated: CASSDLASRYEQYF.

This chain links TRBV4-2 with TRBJ2-7; 8 bases are shared with TRBD1. V was pared by 3 bases and J by 4 bases, with 8 bases of the junction left unmatched. The CDR3 length is 15 residues. Germline V gene sequence: CDR1 LGHNA, CDR2 YNFKEQ. CDR3 in amino acids: CASSHPRDRRYEQYF. DNA of the CDR3: TGTGCCAGCAGCCACCCCCGGGACAGGCGGTACGAGCAGTACTTC.

This clonotype has only a few counts. The CDR3 here is CATEDRPRDTQYF. CDR3 bases: TGTGCCACCGAGGACCGACCCCGAGATACGCAGTATTTT. This chain connects TRBV19 to TRBJ2-3; D is unresolved. This CDR3 region has 13 residues. V lost 10 bases to trimming and J lost 5 bases, with 16 bases between them. Germline CDR1 reads LNHDA; CDR2 reads SQIVND (reference sequence). Based on the CDR3 plus reference TRBV19 and TRBJ2-3, the full variable domain is DGGITQSPKYLFRKEGQNVTLSCEQNLNHDAMYWYRQDPGQGLRLIYYSQIVNDFQKGDIAEGYSVSREKKESFPLTVTSAQKNPTAFYLCATEDRPRDTQYFGPGTRLTVL.

This chain connects TRBV4-1 to TRBJ1-1; tentatively, D is TRBD1 (6 bases). This CDR3 is 16 amino acids long. V was clipped by 0 bases and J by 1 base, with 12 bases between them. Germline values: CDR1 MGHRA, CDR2 YSYEKL. The CDR3 region has the DNA TGCGCCAGCAGCCAAGATCGTCCAGGGGCGAACACTGAAGCTTTCTTT. Translating it yields CASSQDRPGANTEAFF.

The rearrangement uses TRBV30 and TRBJ2-3; TRBD2 agrees at 9 bases. The J segment lost 3 bases and the V segment lost 2 bases, leaving 9 bases of the junction unmatched. In germline, CDR1 is GTSNPN, CDR2 SVGIG (reference sequence). CDR3 size: 16 residues. CDR3 in amino acids: CAWSTGRLADTDTQYF. The DNA of the CDR3 is TGTGCCTGGAGTACGGGTCGACTAGCGGATACAGATACGCAGTATTTT. The full variable domain, in which reference TRBV30 and TRBJ2-3 provide the parts outside the CDR3, is SQTIHQWPATLVQPVGSPLSLECTVEGTSNPNLYWYRQAAGRGLQLLFYSVGIGQISSEVPQNLSASRPQDRQFILSSKKLLLSDSGFYLCAWSTGRLADTDTQYFGPGTRLTVL.

This clonotype was counted many times. CDR3 residues: CASSPRGQGAGYTF. In nucleotides, the CDR3 is TGTGCCAGCAGCCCACGGGGACAGGGGGCGGGCTACACCTTC. The chain combines TRBV6-1 with TRBJ1-2; 12 bases fit TRBD1. The CDR3 spans 14 residues. Germline-derived CDR1 and CDR2 are MNHNS and SASEGT. J lost 8 bases, V lost 6 bases, and 7 bases had no gene match.

This clonotype occurred many times. The V and J genes are TRBV7-8 and TRBJ2-1; D ambiguous. This CDR3 is 16 amino acids long. Germline CDR1 is SGHVS and CDR2 is FQNEAQ. Trimming stripped 5 bases from V and 3 bases from J, with 17 bases between. The chain's CDR3 is CASSATPAGFYNEQFF. The CDR3 nucleotides are TGTGCCAGCAGCGCGACACCTGCCGGATTCTACAATGAGCAGTTCTTC. Variable domain in full (rest from reference TRBV7-8 and TRBJ2-1): GAGVSQSPRYKVAKRGQDVALRCDPISGHVSLFWYQQALGQGPEFLTYFQNEAQLDKSGLPSDRFFAERPEGSVSTLKIQRTQQEDSAVYLCASSATPAGFYNEQFFGPGTRLTVL.

There are a few counts of this clonotype. The chain recombines TRBV13 with TRBJ1-1; the match to TRBD1 covers 12 bases. V trimming: 2 bases; J trimming: 6 bases; junction bases outside the gene matches: 4. The CDR3 extends over 15 amino acids. Per germline, CDR1 PRHDT and CDR2 FYEKMQ (reference sequence). CDR3 amino acids: CASSLWDRGQAEAFF. The CDR3 DNA reads as TGTGCCAGCAGCTTATGGGACAGGGGGCAAGCTGAAGCTTTCTTT.

This clonotype occurred many times. V usage is TRBV20-1 and J usage is TRBJ1-1; 9 nucleotides line up with TRBD1. The CDR3 extends over 14 amino acids. With 0 bases clipped from V and 3 bases from J, the junction kept 2 bases outside the gene matches. Germline V CDR1 and CDR2: DFQATT, SNEGSKA (reference sequence). CDR3 in amino acids: CSARDWTGDTEAFF. The CDR3 DNA is TGCAGTGCTAGAGATTGGACAGGGGACACTGAAGCTTTCTTT.

This clonotype was seen ten or more times. The CDR3 here is CSGFSRDRSTYEQYF. The CDR3 DNA follows: TGCAGTGGGTTCAGCCGGGACAGATCAACCTACGAGCAGTACTTC. The V and J genes are TRBV20-1 and TRBJ2-7; TRBD1 matches at 7 bases. V was clipped by 7 bases and J by 2 bases; unmatched bases: 14. Germline V gene data show CDR1 as DFQATT and CDR2 as SNEGSKA (reference sequence). The CDR3 is 15 amino acids.

The CDR3 DNA follows: TGTGCCAGCAGTTTATACAGGGGGGCTGAAGCTTTCTTT. It yields the protein CASSLYRGAEAFF. This chain uses TRBV27 with TRBJ1-1; TRBD1 matches 8 bases. The J segment lost 6 bases and the V segment lost 1 base, leaving 1 base of the junction unmatched. In germline, CDR1 is MNHEY, CDR2 SMNVEV (reference sequence). CDR3 length equals 13 residues.

The chain has TRBV19 and TRBJ1-1; weak D call: TRBD1 (6 bases). Germline-derived CDR1 and CDR2 are LNHDA and SQIVND (reference sequence). This CDR3 contains 13 residues. V was shortened by 5 bases and J by 7 bases, with 14 bases between the two germline ends. The CDR3 nucleotides are TGTGCCAGTAGTGCCCGGGACATACTTGAAGCTTTCTTT. Its protein product is CASSARDILEAFF.

This clonotype was detected many times. This chain connects TRBV6-1 to TRBJ1-1; D call uncertain. The CDR3 totals 13 residues. Trimming took 7 bases from V and 2 from J, leaving 11 bases between them. Germline CDR1 is MNHNS and CDR2 is SASEGT. The CDR3: CASKTGSNTEAFF. Written as DNA, the CDR3 is TGTGCCAGCAAAACCGGTAGTAACACTGAAGCTTTCTTT.

Concerning this clonotype itself: The junction differs from germline at one of its ends, possibly a read error. The CDR3 bases are TGTGCCACCGGTGACCAAGGATCCGGACCCAAAGGGCAGCCCCAGCATTTT. Amino acid sequence: CATGDQGSGPKGQPQHF. J is TRBJ1-5 and V is TRBV24-1; D is undetermined. The germline gives CDR1 KGHDR, CDR2 SFDVKD. The CDR3 is made up of 17 amino acids.

This clonotype was picked up one time. A much larger clone is a single base away; this may be a read error. The J gene is TRBJ1-1, the V gene TRBV19; D is unresolved. This CDR3 is built from 14 residues. The germline CDR1 and CDR2 sequences are LNHDA and SQIVND (reference sequence). Trimming stripped 6 bases from V and 5 bases from J, with 16 bases between. DNA of the CDR3: TGTGCCAGTAGATGCAAGGCCTGGGGAACTGAAGCTTTCTTT. Amino acid sequence: CASRCKAWGTEAFF.